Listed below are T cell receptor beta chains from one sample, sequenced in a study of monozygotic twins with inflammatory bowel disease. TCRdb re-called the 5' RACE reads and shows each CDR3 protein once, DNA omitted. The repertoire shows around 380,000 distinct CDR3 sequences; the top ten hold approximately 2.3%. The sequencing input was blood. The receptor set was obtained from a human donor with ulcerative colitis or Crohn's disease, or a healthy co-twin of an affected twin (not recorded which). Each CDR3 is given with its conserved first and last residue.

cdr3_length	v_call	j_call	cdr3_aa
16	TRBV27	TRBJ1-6	CASSLSEGTGYSPLHF
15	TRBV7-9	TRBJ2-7	CASSLARLESYEQYF
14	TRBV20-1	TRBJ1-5	CSATEVYSNQPQHF
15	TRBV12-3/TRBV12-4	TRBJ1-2	CASSFGQTPRDGYTF
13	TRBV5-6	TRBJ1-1	CASSLGAEFEAFF
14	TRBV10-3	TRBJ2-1	CAISASGGANEQFF
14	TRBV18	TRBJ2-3	CASSLRGATDRQYF
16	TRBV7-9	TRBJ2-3	CASSSSGTGGADTQYF
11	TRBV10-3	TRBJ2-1	CATARTNEQFF
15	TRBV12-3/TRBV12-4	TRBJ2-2	CASRKGQGGTGELFF
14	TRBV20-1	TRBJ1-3	CSARARSSGNTIYF
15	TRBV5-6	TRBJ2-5	CASSLSTSAWETQYF
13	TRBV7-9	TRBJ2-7	CASGWIGDYEQYF
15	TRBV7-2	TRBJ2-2	CASSSRDRVTGELFF
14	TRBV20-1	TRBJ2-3	CSASPQGWTDTQYF
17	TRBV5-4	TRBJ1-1	CASSPMGNSRMNTEAFF
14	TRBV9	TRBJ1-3	CASSGGISGNTIYF
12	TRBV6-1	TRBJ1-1	CASSDGGYEAFF
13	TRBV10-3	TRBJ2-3	CATSPLSTDTQYF
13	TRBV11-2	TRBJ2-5	CASSLAPERTQYF
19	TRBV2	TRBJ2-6	CASSLVRDRTPSGANVLTF
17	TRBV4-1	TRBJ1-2	CASSLDTGGGANYGYTF
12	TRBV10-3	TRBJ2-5	CAISEQVETQYF
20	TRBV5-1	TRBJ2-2	CASSLGTSGGPSDNTGELFF
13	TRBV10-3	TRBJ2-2	CATWTGGAGELFF
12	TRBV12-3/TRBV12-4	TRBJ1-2	CASSLLRGGYTF
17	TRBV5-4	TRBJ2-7	CASSSLAGTGGSYEQYF
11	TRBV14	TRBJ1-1	CASSQGPWTFF
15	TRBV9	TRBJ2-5	CASSVDGLPQETQYF
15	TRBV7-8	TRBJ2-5	CASSLYGGRKETQYF
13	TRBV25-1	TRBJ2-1	CASETAGGYEQFF
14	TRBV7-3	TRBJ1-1	CASGSGTVATEAFF
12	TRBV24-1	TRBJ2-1	CATSGPYNEQFF
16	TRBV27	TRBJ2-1	CASREIGTVSGNEQFF
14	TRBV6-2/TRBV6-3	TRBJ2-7	CASSMTGMPHEQYF
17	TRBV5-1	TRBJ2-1	CASSLAVNTRFSNEQFF
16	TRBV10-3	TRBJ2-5	CAISESRGGAGETQYF
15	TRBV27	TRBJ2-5	CASSLVWAPGRTQYF
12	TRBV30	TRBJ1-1	CAWSVLDTEAFF
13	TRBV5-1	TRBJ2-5	CASRKEVGETQYF
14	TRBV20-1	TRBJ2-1	CSALTGVINNEQFF
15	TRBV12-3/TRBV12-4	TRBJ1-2	CASSRSTTGLYGYTF
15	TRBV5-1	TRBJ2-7	CASSAQTGPSGEQYF